This TCR beta chain was found in a study of regulatory T cells in long-lasting Graves disease. Stated time point: newly diagnosed GD, antithyroid drugs for less than 3 months. RNA from PBMCs was the source of the TCR library. This CDR3 contains 14 residues. Germline V gives CDR1 SGHNT, CDR2 YYREEE (reference sequence). The V and J ends lost 7 bases and 4 bases respectively, with 18 bases between them. This clonotype showed up just a few times. CDR3 regions were amplified by Arm-PCR using iRepertoire HTBI primers to build TCR beta libraries. TCRdb used MiXCR to reprocess the multiplex PCR reads, holding one entry per CDR3 protein. The sample lists over 500,000 distinct CDR3 sequences, around 16% occurring once. These same records also appear under a second study, on T cells in Graves' hyperthyroidism and ophthalmopathy.

This TCR derives from a man in his late teens or twenties with Graves disease. The rearrangement uses TRBV5-4 and TRBJ2-7; weak D call: TRBD2 (5 bases). This material consisted of peripheral blood mononuclear cells (PBMCs), taken at new diagnosis, from a patient treated with antithyroid drugs. The CDR3 region is CASSRTPLEYEQYF. For the CDR3, the DNA is TGTGCCAGCTCGCGGACTCCCCTTGAGTACGAGCAGTACTTC.